Following are 20 T cell receptor beta chains from one sample sequenced in a study of shared clonotypes between healthy human individuals. The assay was immunoSEQ multiplex PCR, and TCRdb's table has in-frame clones only and misses some. The data hold about 2 million clones, with 90% to 95% observed a single time. The sequenced sample consisted of naive CD4+ T cells sorted from blood. The subset here: CD45RA+ positively selected. The receptors here all came from a man aged 18-30 years in good health.

The chain uses TRBV6-5 and TRBJ1-1; no firm D call. This CDR3 spans 14 amino acids. CDR1 is MNHEY and CDR2 is SVGAGI in the germline V gene. V was trimmed by 2 bases and J by 1 base, leaving 8 bases between them. The CDR3 protein is CASSYHSGNTEAFF. DNA of the CDR3: TGTGCCAGCAGTTACCATTCAGGGAACACTGAAGCTTTCTTT.

The sample holds one count of this clone. The V call is TRBV11-2, the J call TRBJ2-5, with D maybe TRBD2 (7 bases). The CDR3 has 15 amino acids. V was shortened by 1 base and J by 2 bases, with 11 bases between the two germline ends. CDR1 and CDR2 (germline): SGHAT, FQNNGV. The CDR3 DNA reads TGTGCCAGCAGCTTAGGAGGGGGGGGTCAAGAGACCCAGTACTTC. It codes for CASSLGGGGQETQYF.

The rearrangement joins TRBV18 to TRBJ2-1; a possible D gene is TRBD2 (6 bases). The germline gives CDR1 KGHSH, CDR2 LQKENI. The CDR3 extends over 15 amino acids. V lost 0 bases, J lost 4 bases, and 10 bases lay in between. The CDR3 bases are TGTGCCAGCTCACCACCGGGACGGGGGTACAATGAGCAGTTCTTC. Encoded protein: CASSPPGRGYNEQFF.

A single count supports this clone. The chain combines TRBV10-3 with TRBJ2-3; D is uncertain. The CDR3 runs to 13 residues. Trimming took off 7 bases at V and 0 bases at J, with 8 bases between the two ends. Germline-derived CDR1 and CDR2 are ENHRY and SYGVKD. CDR3 residues: CAITGSSTDTQYF. DNA of the CDR3: TGTGCCATCACCGGCTCAAGCACAGATACGCAGTATTTT.

The chain combines TRBV4-1 with TRBJ2-2, with TRBD2 identical over 10 bases. From germline, CDR1 is MGHRA and CDR2 YSYEKL. The CDR3 is made up of 17 amino acids. V dropped 1 base and J dropped 4; count of bases not matched to a gene: 6. CDR3 sequence: CASSQVRLAGVTGELFF. DNA for the CDR3: TGCGCCAGCAGCCAAGTTAGGCTAGCGGGAGTCACCGGGGAGCTGTTTTTT.

This sequence joins TRBV19 and TRBJ2-5, with D tentatively TRBD1 (6 bases). The CDR3 runs to 16 residues. Germline V gene sequence: CDR1 LNHDA, CDR2 SQIVND (reference sequence). V gave up 5 bases and J gave up 2 bases, with 18 bases separating them. The CDR3 reads CASSVRMGTPQETQYF. The CDR3 coding sequence is TGTGCCAGTAGTGTGCGAATGGGGACACCTCAAGAGACCCAGTACTTC. The whole variable domain, remainder taken from reference TRBV19 and TRBJ2-5, is DGGITQSPKYLFRKEGQNVTLSCEQNLNHDAMYWYRQDPGQGLRLIYYSQIVNDFQKGDIAEGYSVSREKKESFPLTVTSAQKNPTAFYLCASSVRMGTPQETQYFGPGTRLLVL.

This rearrangement joins TRBV6-6 to TRBJ2-7; the D gene could be TRBD1 or TRBD2 (5 bases each). The germline CDR1 and CDR2 sequences are MNHNY and SVGAGI (reference sequence). The CDR3 sequence is 11 residues long. Deletions cut 4 bases from V and 9 bases from J, with 10 bases between. CDR3 DNA: TGTGCCAGCAGTTCCGGGACCTTGCAGTACTTC. It specifies CASSSGTLQYF.

The chain's CDR3 is CAWSGQGTVKNIQYF. The CDR3 DNA reads as TGTGCCTGGAGCGGACAGGGTACGGTCAAAAACATTCAGTACTTC. The V gene is TRBV30, the J gene TRBJ2-4; 8 bases are shared with TRBD1. Germline CDR1 reads GTSNPN; CDR2 reads SVGIG (reference sequence). The CDR3 contains 15 residues. Trimming took 3 bases from V and 3 from J; bases not matched to a gene: 7.

The chain uses TRBV6-1 and TRBJ1-2, with D unclear. The CDR3 length is 12 residues. V shed 11 bases and J shed 5 bases, with 15 bases lying between them. Germline CDR1 and CDR2: MNHNS and SASEGT. In DNA, the CDR3 is TGTGCCCTAGTGGGTGATTTTTATGGCTACACCTTC. Encoded protein: CALVGDFYGYTF.

This chain connects TRBV4-1 to TRBJ2-4, with 9 bases matching TRBD1. The ends lost 0 bases at V and 8 bases at J; junction bases unmatched: 5. CDR3 length: 15 amino acids. The V gene's germline CDR1 is MGHRA and CDR2 YSYEKL. The CDR3 DNA is TGCGCCAGCAGCCAAGATCGGGACAGGGCGTACATTCAGTACTTC. Encoded protein: CASSQDRDRAYIQYF.

V is TRBV6-5 and J is TRBJ1-6; 8 bases are shared with TRBD1. This CDR3 region has 15 residues. Germline CDR1 reads MNHEY; CDR2 reads SVGAGI. The ends lost 2 bases at V and 9 bases at J; junction bases unmatched: 6. The CDR3 loop is CASSYRDRSFSPLHF. CDR3 nucleotide sequence: TGTGCCAGCAGTTACCGGGACAGGTCTTTTTCACCCCTCCACTTT.

The rearrangement links TRBV7-6 to TRBJ2-5, with 14 bases matching TRBD2. The germline V gene encodes CDR1 SGHVS and CDR2 FNYEAQ. This CDR3 comprises 16 residues. V gave up 5 bases and J gave up 3 bases; unmatched junction bases: 5. DNA for the CDR3: TGTGCCAGCAGCCACCCGGGACTAGCGGGGGAAGAGACCCAGTACTTC. This translates into CASSHPGLAGEETQYF.

This chain links TRBV14 with TRBJ2-2, with D maybe TRBD2 (5 bases). CDR3 length: 17 amino acids. V was pared by 1 base and J by 7 bases, with 19 bases between. Germline lookup yields CDR1 SGHDN and CDR2 FVKESK. CDR3 loop: CASSQVAKGLFGGELFF. The CDR3 region has the DNA TGTGCCAGCAGCCAAGTTGCAAAAGGACTCTTCGGCGGGGAGCTGTTTTTT.

This clone was counted once. The chain links TRBV10-3 to TRBJ1-5; the match to TRBD1 covers 10 bases. The ends lost 6 bases at V and 1 base at J; junction bases unmatched: 3. From germline, CDR1 is ENHRY and CDR2 SYGVKD. The CDR3 consists of 15 residues. Here the CDR3 DNA reads TGTGCCATCAGCAAGGACAGGGGGAGCAATCAGCCCCAGCATTTT. Protein sequence: CAISKDRGSNQPQHF.

This chain uses TRBV18 with TRBJ1-6; D gene unclear. V was pared by 2 bases and J by 0 bases, with 23 bases between. Germline lookup yields CDR1 KGHSH and CDR2 LQKENI. The CDR3 extends over 21 amino acids. CDR3 sequence (DNA): TGTGCCAGCTCACCATCTTCTTTATGGGATGTCCGGAGCTCCTATAATTCACCCCTCCACTTT. This codes for CASSPSSLWDVRSSYNSPLHF.

The CDR3 DNA is TGTGCCAGCAGTAGTAGTCAGCCCCAGCATTTT. Translating it yields CASSSSQPQHF. V gene TRBV6-1 combines with J gene TRBJ1-5; the D is unclear. V was cut by 5 bases and J by 6 bases, with 5 bases left in between. Germline CDR1 and CDR2: MNHNS and SASEGT. This CDR3 contains 11 residues.

This chain uses TRBV5-4 with TRBJ1-2; 8 positions agree with TRBD1. The CDR3 totals 15 residues. Germline CDR1 reads SGHNT; CDR2 reads YYREEE (reference sequence). After removal of 3 bases from V and 4 bases from J, the junction contained 8 bases not matched to a gene. Here the CDR3 reads CASSSKGQAGYGYTF. The CDR3 bases are TGTGCCAGCAGCTCCAAGGGACAGGCGGGCTATGGCTACACCTTC.

The rearrangement uses TRBV27 and TRBJ2-1; perhaps TRBD2 as D (6 bases). Trimming removed 2 bases at V and 0 bases at J, with 23 bases between. Germline values: CDR1 MNHEY, CDR2 SMNVEV (reference sequence). This CDR3 spans 20 amino acids. Here the CDR3 reads CASSLSILHGTSRSYNEQFF. CDR3 DNA: TGTGCCAGCAGTTTAAGCATCCTTCATGGGACTTCCCGCTCCTACAATGAGCAGTTCTTC.

V and J are TRBV9 and TRBJ2-3; D unresolved. The CDR3 has 15 residues. Trimming took off 0 bases at V and 2 bases at J, with 10 bases between the two ends. Germline V gives CDR1 SGDLS, CDR2 YYNGEE. This chain's CDR3 is CASSVDTGSTDTQYF. The CDR3 nucleotides read TGTGCCAGCAGCGTAGATACCGGGTCCACAGATACGCAGTATTTT.

This clone has a single count. The genes are TRBV5-1 and TRBJ2-5, with TRBD2 matching over 8 bases. The junction had 6 bases not matched to a gene; V was cut back by 0 bases and J by 5 bases. CDR3 size: 15 residues. Germline loops: CDR1 SGHRS, CDR2 YFSETQ. CDR3 sequence (DNA): TGCGCCAGCAGCTTGGATAGCGGGATTAGGGAGACCCAGTACTTC. It translates to CASSLDSGIRETQYF.